The 22 T cell receptor beta chains given below trace back to one sample, sequenced in a study of CD8 T cells in Susac syndrome. RNA amounts of roughly 0.5 to 1 ug underwent reverse transcription with random hexamers. TCRdb redid the calling of the immunoSEQ multiplex PCR reads with MiXCR, one entry per CDR3 protein. This table has around 200,000 distinct CDR3 sequences, 95% appearing once. The source material was CD4+ T cells from PBMCs. These TCRs come from a human donor with multiple sclerosis.

This clonotype came up once. This chain joins TRBV15 and TRBJ1-5; 7 bases map to TRBD1. CDR3 length equals 12 residues. CDR1 LNHNV and CDR2 YYDKDF come from the germline V gene (reference sequence). V lost 0 bases, J lost 11 bases, and 1 base stayed unmatched. The CDR3 here is CATSRDGQAQHF. CDR3 bases: TGTGCCACCAGCAGAGATGGACAGGCCCAGCATTTT.

This chain connects TRBV18 to TRBJ2-5; D remains ambiguous. Trimming left V 0 bases short and J 5 bases short, with 10 bases between. CDR3 length: 14 amino acids. Germline V lookup: CDR1 KGHSH, CDR2 LQKENI. CDR3 nucleotides: TGTGCCAGCTCACCACCCGACTTACGGGAGACCCAGTACTTC. This gives the protein CASSPPDLRETQYF. Looking up the rest from reference TRBV18 and TRBJ2-5 gives the full variable domain: NAGVMQNPRHLVRRRGQEARLRCSPMKGHSHVYWYRQLPEEGLKFMVYLQKENIIDESGMPKERFSAEFPKEGPSILRIQQVVRGDSAAYFCASSPPDLRETQYFGPGTRLLVL.

CDR3 sequence: CASRETGDNQPQHF. The CDR3 nucleotides read TGTGCCAGCAGGGAGACAGGGGACAATCAGCCCCAGCATTTT. V gene TRBV25-1 combines with J gene TRBJ1-5; 8 bases line up with TRBD1. Germline V gene lookup returns CDR1 MGHDK and CDR2 SYGVNS. The CDR3 extends over 14 amino acids. J was trimmed by 3 bases and V by 6 bases; bases with no gene match: 4.

The chain links TRBV7-9 to TRBJ1-1; a possible D gene is TRBD1 (5 bases). Germline V gene data show CDR1 as SEHNR and CDR2 as FQNEAQ (reference sequence). This CDR3 region has 15 residues. Trimming took off 5 bases at V and 5 bases at J, with 18 bases between the two ends. CDR3 protein: CASSPVGGIGTEAFF. For the CDR3, the DNA is TGTGCCAGCAGCCCGGTCGGGGGGATAGGGACTGAAGCTTTCTTT.

The chain has TRBV5-4 and TRBJ1-4; D is unclear. Trimming took off 4 bases at V and 7 bases at J, with 17 bases between the two ends. The germline CDR1 and CDR2 sequences are SGHNT and YYREEE (reference sequence). There are 15 residues in the CDR3. In nucleotides, the CDR3 is TGTGCCAGCAGCACGGACTCGGGCCCTGGTGAAAAACTGTTTTTT. It yields the protein CASSTDSGPGEKLFF.

The CDR3 nucleotides are TGTGCCAGCAGCTTGGTGTTAAACACTGAAGCTTTCTTT. This translates into CASSLVLNTEAFF. V and J are TRBV5-4 and TRBJ1-1; D gene uncertain. Germline CDR1 SGHNT, CDR2 YYREEE (reference sequence). V lost 0 bases and J 2 bases, leaving 5 bases between the germline ends. This CDR3 is 13 amino acids long.

The chain couples TRBV20-1 to TRBJ2-7, with 10 bases aligning to TRBD1. CDR1 and CDR2 from the germline V gene are DFQATT and SNEGSKA (reference sequence). The CDR3 has 14 amino acids. The ends lost 5 bases at V and 4 bases at J; junction bases unmatched: 8. This CDR3 is CSADRDRGRYEQYF. DNA of the CDR3: TGCAGTGCTGACCGGGACAGGGGTCGATACGAGCAGTACTTC.

The rearrangement joins TRBV29-1 to TRBJ2-5, with TRBD1 identical over 8 bases. The CDR3 sequence is 14 residues long. With V trimmed by 1 base and J by 5 bases, 6 bases remained unmatched. CDR1 SQVTM and CDR2 ANQGSEA come from the germline V gene. The CDR3 region has the DNA TGCAGCGTTGAAGTAGGACAGGGTGGGGAGACCCAGTACTTC. Protein product: CSVEVGQGGETQYF.

The chain couples TRBV6-5 to TRBJ1-1, with 8 bases lining up with TRBD1. Germline CDR1 MNHEY, CDR2 SVGAGI. The junction had 10 bases not matched to a gene; V was cut back by 6 bases and J by 7 bases. The CDR3 loop spans 14 amino acids. The DNA of the CDR3 is TGTGCCAGCAGCCTAGACAGGGGATCGGGTGAAGCTTTCTTT. Translated: CASSLDRGSGEAFF.

The J gene is TRBJ1-2, the V gene TRBV5-4; 7 bases line up with TRBD1. CDR3 length equals 14 residues. Trimming at V came to 0 bases and at J to 4 bases, leaving 3 bases not matched to a gene. Germline V gives CDR1 SGHNT, CDR2 YYREEE (reference sequence). CDR3: CASSLVRQGYGYTF. The CDR3 DNA follows: TGTGCCAGCAGCTTGGTCCGACAGGGCTATGGCTACACCTTC.

V and J are TRBV12-3 or TRBV12-4 and TRBJ1-2; the D gene is possibly TRBD1 (6 bases). The CDR3 is made up of 13 amino acids. V lost 6 bases to trimming and J lost 8 bases, with 16 bases between them. CDR3 sequence (DNA): TGTGCCAGCAGCCTAAGGACAGCCAGCGGCTACACCTTC. Amino acid sequence: CASSLRTASGYTF.

This clonotype was recorded once. The chain links TRBV7-3 to TRBJ2-2, with a tentative D call TRBD2 (5 bases). The CDR3 is 14 residues long. Germline V gives CDR1 SGHTA, CDR2 FQGTGA. The V end lost 2 bases, the J end lost 5 bases, and 9 bases lay between the germline ends. CDR3 bases: TGTGCCAGCAGCTTAGTCGGAGGTACCGGGGAGCTGTTTTTT. Translation: CASSLVGGTGELFF.

V is TRBV12-3 or TRBV12-4 and J is TRBJ2-7; D might be TRBD2 (6 bases). The CDR3 length is 16 residues. The germline V and J ends were trimmed by 2 bases and 1 base, with 15 bases remaining between them. The CDR3 DNA is TGTGCCAGCAGTTTAAGCGCAGGAGGGGAGTCCTACGAGCAGTACTTC. Its translation is CASSLSAGGESYEQYF.

V and J are TRBV29-1 and TRBJ2-4, with D unclear. The germline V and J ends were trimmed by 3 bases and 4 bases, with 7 bases remaining between them. There are 12 residues in the CDR3. Germline V gene lookup returns CDR1 SQVTM and CDR2 ANQGSEA. The CDR3 loop is CSVEQQKNIQYF. For the CDR3, the DNA is TGCAGCGTTGAGCAGCAAAAAAACATTCAGTACTTC.

The chain has TRBV5-1 and TRBJ2-4, with no clear D. The ends were cut back, 0 bases at V and 5 bases at J, with 6 bases in the middle. The CDR3 length is 13 residues. The germline V gene has CDR1 SGHRS and CDR2 YFSETQ. In DNA form, the CDR3 reads TGCGCCAGCAGCTTGGACACACAAAACATTCAGTACTTC. Encoded protein: CASSLDTQNIQYF.

The chain couples TRBV19 to TRBJ1-5; TRBD1 is a possible D gene (6 bases). Trimming stripped 1 base from V and 0 bases from J, with 10 bases between. Germline V gene sequence: CDR1 LNHDA, CDR2 SQIVND (reference sequence). There are 16 residues in the CDR3. The CDR3 is CASSIGIRGSNQPQHF. CDR3 coding DNA: TGTGCCAGTAGTATAGGAATCAGGGGTAGCAATCAGCCCCAGCATTTT.

The gene calls are TRBV12-3 or TRBV12-4 and TRBJ1-2; 10 positions match TRBD1. The J segment lost 0 bases and the V segment lost 6 bases, leaving 10 bases of the junction unmatched. The CDR3 is made up of 17 amino acids. CDR3 sequence (DNA): TGTGCCAGCAGCTTGAGGTGGGGACAGGGGACTAACTATGGCTACACCTTC. It translates to CASSLRWGQGTNYGYTF.

This clonotype was detected only once. The chain links TRBV29-1 to TRBJ1-2; a possible D gene is TRBD1 (6 bases). The V gene lost 6 bases and the J gene lost 4 bases, with 12 bases spanning the gap. The CDR3 length is 12 residues. Germline V gene sequence: CDR1 SQVTM, CDR2 ANQGSEA. CDR3 in amino acids: CSVLGTTYGYTF. The CDR3 DNA reads TGCAGCGTCCTCGGGACAACCTATGGCTACACCTTC.

The V call is TRBV23-1, the J call TRBJ1-1; D possibly corresponds to TRBD1 (6 bases). TRBV23-1 is known as an ORF, though its function is uncertain. CDR3 length equals 15 residues. Trimming left V 2 bases short and J 3 bases short, with 13 bases between. The CDR3 region has the DNA TGCGCCAGCAGTCAAATGGGGGGCTGCGACACTGAAGCTTTCTTT. It specifies CASSQMGGCDTEAFF.

This clonotype appeared once. The rearrangement links TRBV20-1 to TRBJ2-3; 10 nucleotides match TRBD2. There are 15 residues in the CDR3. The ends lost 1 base at V and 3 bases at J; junction bases unmatched: 4. The V gene's germline CDR1 is DFQATT and CDR2 SNEGSKA (reference sequence). The CDR3 sequence: CSARGPSGGTDTQYF. CDR3 coding DNA: TGCAGTGCTAGAGGTCCTAGCGGGGGAACAGATACGCAGTATTTT.

The chain recombines TRBV3-1 with TRBJ1-5; D is ambiguous. Between the trimmed V and J ends, which lost 1 base and 7 bases, there was a span of 8 bases. This CDR3 comprises 13 residues. Germline V gene data show CDR1 as LGHDT and CDR2 as YNNKEL (reference sequence). The CDR3 DNA is TGTGCCAGCAGCCAAGCTGGGAGACAGCCCCAGCATTTT. As protein: CASSQAGRQPQHF.

V gene TRBV24-1 combines with J gene TRBJ1-5; D perhaps matches TRBD1 (6 bases). The length of the CDR3 is 12 residues. V lost 12 bases and J 4 bases, leaving 12 bases between the germline ends. In germline, CDR1 is KGHDR, CDR2 SFDVKD. In nucleotides, the CDR3 is TGTGCCCGGGACAATCCTAATCAGCCCCAGCATTTT. This sequence encodes CARDNPNQPQHF.